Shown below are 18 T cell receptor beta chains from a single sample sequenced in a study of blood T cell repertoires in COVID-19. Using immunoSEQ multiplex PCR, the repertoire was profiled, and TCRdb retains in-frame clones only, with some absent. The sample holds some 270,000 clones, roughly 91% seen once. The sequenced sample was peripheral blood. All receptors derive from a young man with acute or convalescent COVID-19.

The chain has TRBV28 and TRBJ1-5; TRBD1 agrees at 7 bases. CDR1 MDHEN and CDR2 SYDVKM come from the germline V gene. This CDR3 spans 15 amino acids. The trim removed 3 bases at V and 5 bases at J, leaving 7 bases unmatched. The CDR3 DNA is TGTGCCAGCAGTTTTCCGACAGGGTGGTATCAGCCCCAGCATTTT. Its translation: CASSFPTGWYQPQHF.

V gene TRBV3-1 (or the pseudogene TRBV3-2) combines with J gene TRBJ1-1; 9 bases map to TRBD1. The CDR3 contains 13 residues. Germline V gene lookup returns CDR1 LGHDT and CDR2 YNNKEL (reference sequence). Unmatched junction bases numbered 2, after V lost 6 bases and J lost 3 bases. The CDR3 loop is CASSWTGDTEAFF. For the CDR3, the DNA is TGTGCCAGCAGTTGGACAGGGGACACTGAAGCTTTCTTT.

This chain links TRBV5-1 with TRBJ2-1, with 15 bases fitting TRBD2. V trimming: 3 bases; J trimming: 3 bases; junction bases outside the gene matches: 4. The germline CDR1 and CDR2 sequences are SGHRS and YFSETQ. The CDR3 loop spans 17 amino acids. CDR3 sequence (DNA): TGCGCCAGCAGCTCGGGGACTAGCGGGAGGTACTACAATGAGCAGTTCTTC. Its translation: CASSSGTSGRYYNEQFF.

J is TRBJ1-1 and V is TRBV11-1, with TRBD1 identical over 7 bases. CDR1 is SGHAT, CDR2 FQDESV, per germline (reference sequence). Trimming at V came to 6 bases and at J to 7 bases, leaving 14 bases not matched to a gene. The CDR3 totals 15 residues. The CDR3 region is CASSSPARGVYEAFF. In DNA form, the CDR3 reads TGTGCCAGCAGTTCCCCCGCCAGGGGGGTTTATGAAGCTTTCTTT.

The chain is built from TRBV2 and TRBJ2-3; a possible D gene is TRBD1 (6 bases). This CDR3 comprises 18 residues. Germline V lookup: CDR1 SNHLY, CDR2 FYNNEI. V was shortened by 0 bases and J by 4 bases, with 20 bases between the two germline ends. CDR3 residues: CASSEAQGTLYTADTQYF. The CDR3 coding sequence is TGTGCCAGCAGTGAAGCGCAGGGGACCCTTTACACGGCAGATACGCAGTATTTT.

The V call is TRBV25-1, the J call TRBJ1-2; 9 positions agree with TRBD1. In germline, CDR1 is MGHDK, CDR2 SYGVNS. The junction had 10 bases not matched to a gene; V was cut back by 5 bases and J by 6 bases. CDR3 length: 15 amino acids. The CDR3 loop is CASSWTGVAANGYTF. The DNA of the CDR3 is TGTGCCAGCAGTTGGACAGGGGTCGCTGCTAATGGCTACACCTTC.

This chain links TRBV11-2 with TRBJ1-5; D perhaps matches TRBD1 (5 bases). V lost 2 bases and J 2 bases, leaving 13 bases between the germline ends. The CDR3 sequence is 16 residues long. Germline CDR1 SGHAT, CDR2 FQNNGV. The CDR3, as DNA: TGTGCCAGCAGCTTATCACAGGCGGGGGGCAATCAGCCCCAGCATTTT. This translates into CASSLSQAGGNQPQHF.

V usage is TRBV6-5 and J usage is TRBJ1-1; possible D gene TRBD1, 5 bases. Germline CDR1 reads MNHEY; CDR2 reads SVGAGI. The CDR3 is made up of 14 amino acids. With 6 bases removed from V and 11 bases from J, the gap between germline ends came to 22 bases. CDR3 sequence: CASRAEQVGVGAFF. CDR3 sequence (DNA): TGTGCCAGCAGAGCCGAACAAGTAGGGGTTGGGGCTTTCTTT.

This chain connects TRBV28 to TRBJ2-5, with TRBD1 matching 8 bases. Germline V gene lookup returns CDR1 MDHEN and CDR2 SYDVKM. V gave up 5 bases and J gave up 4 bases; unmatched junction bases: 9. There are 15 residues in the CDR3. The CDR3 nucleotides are TGTGCCAGCAGTCCCCAGGACAGGGTAGGAGAGACCCAGTACTTC. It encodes CASSPQDRVGETQYF. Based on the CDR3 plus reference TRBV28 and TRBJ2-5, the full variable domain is DVKVTQSSRYLVKRTGEKVFLECVQDMDHENMFWYRQDPGLGLRLIYFSYDVKMKEKGDIPEGYSVSREKKERFSLILESASTNQTSMYLCASSPQDRVGETQYFGPGTRLLVL.

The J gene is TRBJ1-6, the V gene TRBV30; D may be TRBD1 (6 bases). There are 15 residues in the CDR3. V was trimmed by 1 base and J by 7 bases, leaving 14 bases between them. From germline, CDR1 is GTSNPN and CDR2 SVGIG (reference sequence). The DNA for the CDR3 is TGTGCCTGGAGTGCTCCGGACAGAAAAAATTCACCCCTCCACTTT. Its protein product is CAWSAPDRKNSPLHF.

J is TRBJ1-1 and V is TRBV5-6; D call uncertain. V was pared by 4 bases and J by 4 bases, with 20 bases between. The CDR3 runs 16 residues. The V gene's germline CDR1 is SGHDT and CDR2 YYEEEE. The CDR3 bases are TGTGCCAGCAGCCCCGGGGTAGGGATAAAGAGCACTGAAGCTTTCTTT. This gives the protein CASSPGVGIKSTEAFF.

The CDR3 is CASSQGQQNTEAFF. CDR3 nucleotide sequence: TGCGCCAGCAGCCAAGGACAGCAGAACACTGAAGCTTTCTTT. This chain joins TRBV4-1 and TRBJ1-1, with D possibly matching TRBD1 (5 bases). Between the trimmed V and J ends, which lost 1 base and 1 base, there was a span of 7 bases. The germline gives CDR1 MGHRA, CDR2 YSYEKL. The CDR3 runs to 14 residues.

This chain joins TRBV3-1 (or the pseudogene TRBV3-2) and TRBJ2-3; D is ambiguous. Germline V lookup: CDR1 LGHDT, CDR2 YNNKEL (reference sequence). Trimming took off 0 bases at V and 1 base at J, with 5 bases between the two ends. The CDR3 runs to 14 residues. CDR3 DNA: TGTGCCAGCAGCCAAGATCCGGGCACAGATACGCAGTATTTT. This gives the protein CASSQDPGTDTQYF.

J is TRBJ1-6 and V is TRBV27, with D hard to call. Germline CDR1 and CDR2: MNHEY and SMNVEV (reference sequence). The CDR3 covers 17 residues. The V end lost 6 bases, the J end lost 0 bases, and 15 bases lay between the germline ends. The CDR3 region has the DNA TGTGCCAGCAGATGGGTGGCGGAGAGCTCCTATAATTCACCCCTCCACTTT. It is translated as CASRWVAESSYNSPLHF.

CDR3 sequence (DNA): TGTGCCAGCAGTTACTATCCGGGACAGGGTTCCGAGCAGTACTTC. Translating gives CASSYYPGQGSEQYF. V and J are TRBV6-6 and TRBJ2-7; 9 nucleotides agree with TRBD1. J gave up 6 bases and V 1 base, and 7 bases lay outside the gene matches. Per germline, CDR1 MNHNY and CDR2 SVGAGI (reference sequence). CDR3 length equals 15 residues.

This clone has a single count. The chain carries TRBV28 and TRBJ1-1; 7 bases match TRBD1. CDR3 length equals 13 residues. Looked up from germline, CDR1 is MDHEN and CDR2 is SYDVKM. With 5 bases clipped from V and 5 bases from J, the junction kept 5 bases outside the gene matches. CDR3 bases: TGTGCCAGCAGTATCCCGGGACAGACTGAAGCTTTCTTT. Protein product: CASSIPGQTEAFF.

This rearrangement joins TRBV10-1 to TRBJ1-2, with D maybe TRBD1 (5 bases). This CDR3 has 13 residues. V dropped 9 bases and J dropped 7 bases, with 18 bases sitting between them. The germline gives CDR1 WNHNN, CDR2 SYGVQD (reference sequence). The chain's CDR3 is CASSWGEEVGYTF. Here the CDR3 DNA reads TGCGCCAGTAGTTGGGGGGAGGAGGTTGGCTACACCTTC.

CDR3 nucleotide sequence: TGTGCCAGTACCCCAGGGGGCGCTTGGACTGAAGCTTTCTTT. As protein: CASTPGGAWTEAFF. V is TRBV19 and J is TRBJ1-1; 8 nucleotides align to TRBD1. Trimming removed 7 bases from V and 5 bases from J; junction bases left unmatched: 9. The V gene's germline CDR1 is LNHDA and CDR2 SQIVND (reference sequence). The CDR3 is 14 amino acids.